The 17 T cell receptor beta chains reported below all come from one sample, sequenced in a study of blood T cells in healthy people across ages (dated by TCRdb to between 2015 and 2016). To prepare the library, 5' RACE was applied. The data were produced on an Illumina HiSeq 2500. A second about 7 to 12 cycle PCR used a sample-barcoded 5' primer and a J-beta primer mix. Clones were called with MiXCR by TCRdb after fastp trimmed the public reads at Q25, and only in-frame beta chains were retained. Records with the same CDR3 protein are collapsed into one entry carrying the most frequent genes and DNA. This sample is represented by about 800,000 distinct CDR3 sequences; 20% to 25% of them were singletons. The ten most abundant clones make up 3% to 4.5% of the sample. The same sample was also used in a study of T cells of mothers and their children.

The sample consisted of blood. The receptors were gathered from a boy between 10 and 17 years old in good health.

CDR3 amino acids: CASSLGTTPGETQYF. CDR3 in DNA: TGCGCCAGCAGCTTGGGGACAACCCCCGGGGAGACCCAGTACTTC. This chain connects TRBV5-1 to TRBJ2-5; D possibly corresponds to TRBD1 (5 bases). The CDR3 has 15 residues. Between the trimmed V and J ends, which lost 0 bases and 5 bases, there was a span of 14 bases. CDR1 is SGHRS and CDR2 is YFSETQ in the germline V gene.

The V and J genes are TRBV4-2 and TRBJ2-1; no reliable D call. With the DNA end fitting TRBJ2-5 better, the J assignment may be wrong. The germline V gene has CDR1 LGHNA and CDR2 YNFKEQ. The CDR3 covers 16 residues. DNA of the CDR3: TGTGCCAGCAGCCAACGGTCAACCAGCCTCCGAGAGACCCAGTACTTC. Translating gives CASSQRSTSLRETQYF.

The chain carries TRBV18 and TRBJ2-7; D may be TRBD1 or TRBD2 (5 bases each). V lost 3 bases and J lost 0, with 12 bases in between. Germline CDR1 and CDR2: KGHSH and LQKENI. The length of the CDR3 is 15 residues. The CDR3 region has the DNA TGTGCCAGCTCACCGGTGGCAGGGAGCTCCTACGAGCAGTACTTC. This translates into CASSPVAGSSYEQYF.

The chain uses TRBV3-1 and TRBJ1-1; the D is unclear. Looked up from germline, CDR1 is LGHDT and CDR2 is YNNKEL (reference sequence). The V end was cut by 1 base, the J end by 7 bases, with 13 bases between. This CDR3 spans 14 amino acids. The chain's CDR3 is CASSQGRIGVEAFF. The CDR3 nucleotides read TGTGCCAGCAGCCAAGGCCGAATAGGTGTTGAAGCTTTCTTT.

The chain couples TRBV4-2 to TRBJ2-7; TRBD2 aligns across 8 bases. This CDR3 has 15 amino acids. Trimming at V came to 5 bases and at J to 3 bases, leaving 9 bases not matched to a gene. From germline, CDR1 is LGHNA and CDR2 YNFKEQ. CDR3 region: CASSSNPGTSYEQYF. DNA for the CDR3: TGTGCCAGCAGCTCCAATCCCGGGACTAGCTACGAGCAGTACTTC.

The chain carries TRBV6-5 and TRBJ2-7; 7 bases are shared with TRBD1. There are 14 residues in the CDR3. Germline V gene data show CDR1 as MNHEY and CDR2 as SVGAGI. The J segment lost 6 bases and the V segment lost 6 bases, leaving 11 bases of the junction unmatched. For the CDR3, the DNA is TGTGCCAGCAGACGTGGACAGGTTGGACGCGAGCAGTACTTC. Its protein product is CASRRGQVGREQYF.

V gene TRBV29-1 combines with J gene TRBJ2-1; 7 positions match TRBD2. The CDR3 is 18 amino acids. The trim removed 1 base at V and 1 base at J, leaving 13 bases unmatched. CDR1 is SQVTM, CDR2 ANQGSEA, per germline. For the CDR3, the DNA is TGCAGCGTTGAAGGAGAGTGGGAAGGCGGGAGATCCTACAATGAGCAGTTCTTC. Its translation is CSVEGEWEGGRSYNEQFF.

The V gene is TRBV9, the J gene TRBJ1-4, with D uncertain. The germline CDR1 and CDR2 sequences are SGDLS and YYNGEE. Trimming stripped 1 base from V and 4 bases from J, with 14 bases between. There are 16 residues in the CDR3. The CDR3 DNA is TGTGCCAGCAGCGTACACGCAGGAGCCTATAATGAAAAACTGTTTTTT. It is translated as CASSVHAGAYNEKLFF.

This clonotype was counted only a few times. This rearrangement joins TRBV12-3 or TRBV12-4 to TRBJ2-1; a weak D match, TRBD1 (6 bases). The V gene lost 2 bases and the J gene lost 8 bases, with 16 bases spanning the gap. The CDR3 consists of 15 residues. The CDR3 nucleotides read TGTGCCAGCAGTTTATATGGTCTACAGGGCGATGAGCAGTTCTTC. It specifies CASSLYGLQGDEQFF.

The chain recombines TRBV5-1 with TRBJ2-7; 7 nucleotides line up with TRBD2. The trim removed 2 bases at V and 2 bases at J, leaving 4 bases unmatched. CDR3 length equals 14 residues. CDR1 is SGHRS, CDR2 YFSETQ, per germline. The CDR3 DNA sequence: TGCGCCAGCAGCTTCACTAGCGTCGCCTACGAGCAGTACTTC. Translated: CASSFTSVAYEQYF. Variable domain in full (rest from reference TRBV5-1 and TRBJ2-7): KAGVTQTPRYLIKTRGQQVTLSCSPISGHRSVSWYQQTPGQGLQFLFEYFSETQRNKGNFPGRFSGRQFSNSRSEMNVSTLELGDSALYLCASSFTSVAYEQYFGPGTRLTVT.

This clonotype was counted only a few times. One end of the junction is discordant with germline, which a read error may explain. V gene TRBV27 combines with J gene TRBJ2-1; maybe TRBD2 (6 bases). The CDR3 runs to 13 residues. The germline gives CDR1 MNHEY, CDR2 SMNVEV (reference sequence). The CDR3 sequence is CASSLSPPGDEYF. The CDR3 nucleotides are TGTGCCAGCAGTTTATCCCCCCCGGGGGATGAGTACTTC.

The chain joins TRBV20-1 to TRBJ2-7; tentatively, D is TRBD2 (6 bases). CDR1 and CDR2 (germline): DFQATT, SNEGSKA (reference sequence). Trimming pared 0 bases from V and 1 base from J, leaving 13 bases between. CDR3 length: 15 amino acids. The CDR3 DNA reads as TGCAGTGCTAGAGATTCGGGACTGGGATCCTACGAGCAGTACTTC. It yields the protein CSARDSGLGSYEQYF.

The rearrangement joins TRBV28 to TRBJ1-4; the D is unclear. The CDR3 extends over 15 amino acids. Between the trimmed V and J ends, which lost 1 base and 5 bases, there was a span of 11 bases. The germline CDR1 and CDR2 sequences are MDHEN and SYDVKM. The CDR3: CASSLLTGPNEKLFF. CDR3 coding DNA: TGTGCCAGCAGTTTATTGACCGGTCCGAATGAAAAACTGTTTTTT. The complete variable domain, with remaining parts taken from reference TRBV28 and TRBJ1-4, reads DVKVTQSSRYLVKRTGEKVFLECVQDMDHENMFWYRQDPGLGLRLIYFSYDVKMKEKGDIPEGYSVSREKKERFSLILESASTNQTSMYLCASSLLTGPNEKLFFGSGTQLSVL.

The chain recombines TRBV5-1 with TRBJ2-1; D is perhaps TRBD1 (6 bases). The J call is in doubt because the DNA end fits TRBJ2-7 better. CDR3 length: 14 residues. The germline V gene has CDR1 SGHRS and CDR2 YFSETQ. CDR3 in DNA: TGCGCCAGCAGCCTGGACAGCTACCTCTACGAGCAGTACTTC. This translates into CASSLDSYLYEQYF.

Comment on this clonotype: At one end the junction does not follow the germline gene, possibly because of a read error. This sequence joins TRBV3-1 and TRBJ1-6; TRBD1 might be the D (5 bases). The V gene's germline CDR1 is LGHDT and CDR2 YNNKEL (reference sequence). The CDR3 consists of 16 residues. CDR3 coding DNA: TGTGTCAGCAGCCTAAACTCCGGGACGCCTAATTCACCCCTCCACTTT. Translation: CVSSLNSGTPNSPLHF. The full variable domain, in which reference TRBV3-1 and TRBJ1-6 provide the parts outside the CDR3, is DTAVSQTPKYLVTQMGNDKSIKCEQNLGHDTMYWYKQDSKKFLKIMFSYNNKELIINETVPNRFSPKSPDKAHLNLHINSLELGDSAVYFCVSSLNSGTPNSPLHFGNGTRLTVT.

The rearrangement uses TRBV12-3 or TRBV12-4 and TRBJ1-2; TRBD1 might be the D (6 bases). V was cut by 5 bases and J by 2 bases, with 18 bases left in between. The CDR3 consists of 16 residues. The CDR3 is CASSTTSKQGNYGYTF. In nucleotides, the CDR3 is TGTGCCAGCAGTACGACATCTAAACAGGGAAACTATGGCTACACCTTC.

This clonotype was recorded only once. The gene calls are TRBV15 and TRBJ2-7; 7 positions match TRBD2. The V and J ends lost 8 bases and 1 base, in that order; junction bases with no gene match: 8. The CDR3 totals 14 residues. Per germline, CDR1 LNHNV and CDR2 YYDKDF (reference sequence). CDR3 sequence: CATGPGGSSYEQYF. As DNA, the CDR3 is TGTGCCACCGGACCCGGGGGGAGTTCCTACGAGCAGTACTTC.